This T cell receptor beta chain was identified during a study of T cells expressing NK-cell markers. Study in general: All TCR beta repertoires analysed originated from sorted CD3+CD56+NKG2C+, CD3+CD56+NKG2C- and CD3+CD56-NKG2C+ T cells.

Synthesis of TCR beta cDNA relied on 5'RACE template switching carrying UMIs. Using the 5' RACE reads, TCRdb records one entry per CDR3 protein without DNA. Recorded here are 200,000 to 300,000 distinct CDR3 sequences; the top ten clones represent 0.3% to 0.45%. CDR3 size: 17 residues. Germline lookup yields CDR1 LNHNV and CDR2 YYDKDF (reference sequence). V usage is TRBV15 and J usage is TRBJ2-2; TCRdb lists TRBD1, though no DNA is available to test this call. The receptor's source is a man in his late teens or twenties in good health. The sequencing sample was made of blood T cells: a sorted CD56 or NKG2C T cell subset, CD4+ or CD8+ T cells, or bulk PBMC T cells (not recorded which). CDR3 in amino acids: CATSGRADRRNTGELFF. Variable domain in full (rest from reference TRBV15 and TRBJ2-2): DAMVIQNPRYQVTQFGKPVTLSCSQTLNHNVMYWYQQKSSQAPKLLFHYYDKDFNNEADTPDNFQSRRPNTSFCFLDIRSPGLGDTAMYLCATSGRADRRNTGELFFGEGSRLTVL.